This TCR beta chain stems from a study of cytomegalovirus exposure and HLA in healthy donors. Worth noting for this clone: Antigen: not known.

The PCR made use of 60 Vbeta and 13 Jbeta primers. The authors' processing: There were around 80 million unique TCR beta chains by a later count, and about 11 million of them were shared. The assay was immunoSEQ multiplex PCR, and TCRdb's table has in-frame clones only and misses some. V, J and clone size derive from that table, while D and trimming were established from the DNA sequence. The table has approximately 150,000 clones, approximately 71% seen once. Points from the study as a whole: In a later analysis, productive TCRs from donors in an Asian-associated ancestry cluster reportedly carried fewer N-insertions than the cohort mean. Prior analysis indicated that the majority of TCR beta V segments exhibited productivity approximately 87% or approximately 30% of the time.

The source material was PBMCs. This clonotype originated in a woman aged 55-70 years in good health and CMV-seronegative.

DNA of the CDR3: TGTGCCAGCAGCTTCCAGGGACAGTTTGGCTCCTACGAGCAGTACTTC. This codes for CASSFQGQFGSYEQYF. The V gene is TRBV7-8, the J gene TRBJ2-7; 7 bases agree with TRBD1. Germline values: CDR1 SGHVS, CDR2 FQNEAQ. The CDR3 extends over 16 amino acids. The V segment lost 3 bases and the J segment 0 bases; nucleotides outside the gene matches: 8. Filled out from reference TRBV7-8 and TRBJ2-7, the complete variable domain reads GAGVSQSPRYKVAKRGQDVALRCDPISGHVSLFWYQQALGQGPEFLTYFQNEAQLDKSGLPSDRFFAERPEGSVSTLKIQRTQQEDSAVYLCASSFQGQFGSYEQYFGPGTRLTVT.